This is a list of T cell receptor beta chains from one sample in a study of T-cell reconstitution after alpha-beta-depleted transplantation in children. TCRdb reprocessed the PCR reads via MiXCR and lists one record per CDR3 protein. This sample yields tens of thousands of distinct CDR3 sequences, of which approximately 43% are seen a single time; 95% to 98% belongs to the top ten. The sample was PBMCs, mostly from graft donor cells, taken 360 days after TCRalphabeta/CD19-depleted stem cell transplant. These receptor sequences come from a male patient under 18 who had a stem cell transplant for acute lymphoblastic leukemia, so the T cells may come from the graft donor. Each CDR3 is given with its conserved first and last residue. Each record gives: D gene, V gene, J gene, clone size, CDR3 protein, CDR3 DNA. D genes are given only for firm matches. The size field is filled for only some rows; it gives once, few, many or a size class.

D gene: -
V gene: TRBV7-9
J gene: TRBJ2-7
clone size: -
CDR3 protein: CASSLVDMGYEQYF
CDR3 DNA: TGTGCCAGCAGCTTGGTGGACATGGGCTACGAGCAGTACTTC

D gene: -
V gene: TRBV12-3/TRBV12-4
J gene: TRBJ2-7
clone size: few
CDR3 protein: CASSFDGNPREQYF
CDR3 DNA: TGTGCCAGCAGTTTCGACGGGAACCCCCGCGAGCAGTACTTC

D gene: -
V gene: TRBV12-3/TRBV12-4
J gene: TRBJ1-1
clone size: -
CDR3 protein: CASSPSITEAFF
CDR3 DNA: TGTGCCAGCAGTCCGTCGATCACTGAAGCTTTCTTT

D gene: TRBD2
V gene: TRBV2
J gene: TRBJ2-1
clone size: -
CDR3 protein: CASSERALGLAGSYNEQFF
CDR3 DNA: TGTGCCAGCAGTGAAAGGGCCCTAGGACTAGCGGGTTCCTACAATGAGCAGTTCTTC

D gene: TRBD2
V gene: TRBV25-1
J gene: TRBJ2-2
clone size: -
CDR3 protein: CASSEGLANTGELFF
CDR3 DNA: TGTGCCAGCAGTGAAGGACTAGCAAACACCGGGGAGCTGTTTTTT

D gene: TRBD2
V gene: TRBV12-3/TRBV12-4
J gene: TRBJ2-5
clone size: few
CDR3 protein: CASSTSGGWETQYF
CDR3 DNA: TGTGCCAGCAGTACTAGCGGAGGGTGGGAGACCCAGTACTTC

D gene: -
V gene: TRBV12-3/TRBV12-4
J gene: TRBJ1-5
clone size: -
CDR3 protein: CASSFQRDRNQPQHF
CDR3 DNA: TGTGCCAGCAGTTTTCAGCGTGACCGCAATCAGCCCCAGCATTTT

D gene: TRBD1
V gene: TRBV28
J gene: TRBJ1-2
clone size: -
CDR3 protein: CASRPRQGPLAGYTF
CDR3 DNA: TGTGCCAGCAGACCTAGACAGGGTCCCTTAGCAGGCTACACCTTC

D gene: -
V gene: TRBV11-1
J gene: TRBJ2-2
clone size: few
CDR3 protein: CASSSRSGGQLTANTGELFF
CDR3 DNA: TGTGCCAGCAGCTCCCGCTCAGGAGGACAGCTAACTGCGAACACCGGGGAGCTGTTTTTT

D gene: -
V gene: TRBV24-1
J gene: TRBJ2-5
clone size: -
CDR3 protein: CATSASGLETQYF
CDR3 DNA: TGTGCCACCAGTGCAAGCGGGTTAGAGACCCAGTACTTC

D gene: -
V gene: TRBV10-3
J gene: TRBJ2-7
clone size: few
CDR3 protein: CAISESQLEQYF
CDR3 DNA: TGTGCCATCAGTGAGTCGCAGCTCGAGCAGTACTTC

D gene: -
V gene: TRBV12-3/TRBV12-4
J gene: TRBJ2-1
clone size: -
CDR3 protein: CASTVVAEYNEQFF
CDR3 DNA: TGTGCCAGCACCGTGGTAGCGGAATACAATGAGCAGTTCTTC

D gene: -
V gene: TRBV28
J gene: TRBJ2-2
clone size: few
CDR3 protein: CASSDRRFTGELFF
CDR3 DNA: TGTGCCAGCAGCGACAGGAGGTTCACCGGGGAGCTGTTTTTT

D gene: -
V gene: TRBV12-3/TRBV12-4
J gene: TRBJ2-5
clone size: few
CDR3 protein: CASSFLGETQYF
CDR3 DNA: TGTGCCAGCAGTTTTCTTGGGGAGACCCAGTACTTC

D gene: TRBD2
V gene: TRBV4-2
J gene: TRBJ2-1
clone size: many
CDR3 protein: CASSPLRGSSYNEQFF
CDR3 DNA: TGTGCCAGCAGCCCCCTGCGGGGGAGCTCCTACAATGAGCAGTTCTTC

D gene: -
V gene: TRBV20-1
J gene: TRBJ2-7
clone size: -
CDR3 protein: CSAETSRSYEQYF
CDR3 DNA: TGCAGTGCCGAAACCTCACGCTCCTACGAGCAGTACTTC

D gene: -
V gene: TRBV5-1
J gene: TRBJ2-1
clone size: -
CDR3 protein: CASSWRGTIKQYAEQFF
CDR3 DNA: TGCGCCAGCAGCTGGCGGGGGACAATAAAACAATACGCTGAGCAGTTCTTC

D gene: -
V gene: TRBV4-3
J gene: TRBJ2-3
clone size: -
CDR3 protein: CASSQVRQGIDTQYF
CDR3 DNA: TGCGCCAGCAGCCAAGTCCGGCAGGGGATAGATACGCAGTATTTT

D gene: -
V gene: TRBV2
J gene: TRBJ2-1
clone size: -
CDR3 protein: CASSAGRFPPNEQFF
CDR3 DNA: TGTGCCAGCAGTGCCGGGCGGTTCCCCCCAAATGAGCAGTTCTTC

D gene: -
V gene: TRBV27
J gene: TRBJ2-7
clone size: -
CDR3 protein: CASSPRRSYEQYF
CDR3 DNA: TGTGCCAGCAGTCCCCGACGTTCCTACGAGCAGTACTTC

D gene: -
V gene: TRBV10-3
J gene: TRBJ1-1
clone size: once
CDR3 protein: CAIRGQSRNTEAFF
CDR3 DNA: TGTGCCATCAGAGGACAGAGCCGTAACACTGAAGCTTTCTTT

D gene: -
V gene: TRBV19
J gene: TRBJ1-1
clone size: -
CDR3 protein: CASSIHVGRGNTEAFF
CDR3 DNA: TGTGCCAGTAGTATACATGTAGGCAGGGGGAACACTGAAGCTTTCTTT

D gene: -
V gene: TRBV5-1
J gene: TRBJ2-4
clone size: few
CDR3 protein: CASSLTGDLLAKNIQYF
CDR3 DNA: TGCGCCAGCAGCCTTACAGGAGACCTGCTAGCCAAAAACATTCAGTACTTC

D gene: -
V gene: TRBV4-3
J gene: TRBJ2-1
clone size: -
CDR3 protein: CASSQDRGRATNNEQFF
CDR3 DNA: TGCGCCAGCAGCCAAGATCGGGGCAGGGCAACGAACAATGAGCAGTTCTTC

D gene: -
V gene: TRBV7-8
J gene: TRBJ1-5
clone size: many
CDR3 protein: CASSLHPGLTRGDQPQHF
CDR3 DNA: TGTGCCAGCAGCTTACACCCGGGTCTGACAAGGGGAGATCAGCCCCAGCATTTT

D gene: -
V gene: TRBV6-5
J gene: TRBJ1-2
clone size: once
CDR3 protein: CASSFGRDLWGYTF
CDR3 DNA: TGTGCCAGCAGTTTCGGACGGGATCTATGGGGCTACACCTTC

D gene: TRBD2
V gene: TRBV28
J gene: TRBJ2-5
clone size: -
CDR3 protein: CASSPGTSLSQETQYF
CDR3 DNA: TGTGCCAGCAGTCCGGGGACTAGCCTGAGCCAAGAGACCCAGTACTTC

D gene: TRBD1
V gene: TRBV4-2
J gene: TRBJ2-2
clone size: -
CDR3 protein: CASSTDRATYTGELFF
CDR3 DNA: TGTGCCAGCAGCACGGACAGGGCAACTTACACCGGGGAGCTGTTTTTT

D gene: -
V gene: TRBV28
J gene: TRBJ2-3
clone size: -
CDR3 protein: CASSPRDRTDTQYF
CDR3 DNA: TGTGCCAGCAGTCCCCGAGACCGCACAGATACGCAGTATTTT

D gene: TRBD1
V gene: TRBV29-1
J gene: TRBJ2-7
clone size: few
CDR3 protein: CSVGGGTGSYEQYF
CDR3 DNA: TGCAGCGTTGGAGGGGGGACAGGGTCCTACGAGCAGTACTTC

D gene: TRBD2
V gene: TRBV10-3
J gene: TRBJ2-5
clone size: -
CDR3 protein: CAIGALAEETQYF
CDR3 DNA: TGTGCCATCGGAGCACTAGCGGAAGAGACCCAGTACTTC